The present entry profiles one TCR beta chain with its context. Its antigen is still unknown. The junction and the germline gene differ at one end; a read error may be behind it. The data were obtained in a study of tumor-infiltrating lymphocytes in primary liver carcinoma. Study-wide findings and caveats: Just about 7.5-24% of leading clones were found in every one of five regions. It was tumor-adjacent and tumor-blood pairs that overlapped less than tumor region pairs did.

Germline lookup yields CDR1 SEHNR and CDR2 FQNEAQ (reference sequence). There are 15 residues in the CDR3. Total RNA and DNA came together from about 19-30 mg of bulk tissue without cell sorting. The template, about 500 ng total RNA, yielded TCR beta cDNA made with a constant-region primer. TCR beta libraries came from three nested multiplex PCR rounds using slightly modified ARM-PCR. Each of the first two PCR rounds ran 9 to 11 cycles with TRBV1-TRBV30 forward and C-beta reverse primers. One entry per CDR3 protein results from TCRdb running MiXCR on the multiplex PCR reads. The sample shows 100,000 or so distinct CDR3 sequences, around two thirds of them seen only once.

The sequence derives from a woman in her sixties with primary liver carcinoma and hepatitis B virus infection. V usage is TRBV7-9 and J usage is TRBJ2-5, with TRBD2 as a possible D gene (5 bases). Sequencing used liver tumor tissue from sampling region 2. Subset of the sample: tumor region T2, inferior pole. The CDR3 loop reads CVSSSLRAGVETQYF. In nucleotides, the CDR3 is TGTGTCAGCAGCTCATTAAGGGCCGGGGTAGAGACCCAGTACTTC.